Below are 32 T cell receptor beta chains sequenced from a single sample in a study of OX40 agonist ivuxolimab in advanced cancers. Profiling relied on immunoSEQ multiplex PCR, and the TCRdb table lists in-frame clones only, not all of them. This sample has over 55,000 clones; 85% to 90% occur once, and the top ten carry about 10%. Sequenced here: CD4+ or CD8+ T cells sorted from blood, sampled in a trial of the OX40 agonist ivuxolimab. These TCRs come from an adult with an advanced solid tumor such as melanoma, head and neck, liver or kidney cancer.

This clone occurred once. This chain uses TRBV28 with TRBJ1-4; no reliable D call. Germline assignment: CDR1 MDHEN and CDR2 SYDVKM. V lost 6 bases and J 8 bases, leaving 7 bases between the germline ends. The CDR3 is 11 amino acids. CDR3 DNA: TGTGCCAGCAGCCGATTAGAAAAACTGTTTTTT. Its protein product is CASSRLEKLFF.

The chain links TRBV18 to TRBJ1-1; no definite D call. The V gene's germline CDR1 is KGHSH and CDR2 LQKENI. This CDR3 contains 14 residues. V lost 1 base and J lost 3, with 9 bases in between. The CDR3, as DNA: TGTGCCAGCTCACCACGGGTATCGGACACTGAAGCTTTCTTT. Translated: CASSPRVSDTEAFF.

The chain links TRBV7-9 to TRBJ2-5, with D maybe TRBD2 (6 bases). Germline V CDR1 and CDR2: SEHNR, FQNEAQ (reference sequence). V was pared by 2 bases and J by 2 bases, with 9 bases between. The CDR3 has 14 residues. The CDR3 DNA sequence: TGTGCCAGCAGCTTATTGGGGGGTCAAGAGACCCAGTACTTC. It yields the protein CASSLLGGQETQYF.

The rearrangement uses TRBV7-2 and TRBJ2-3, with D perhaps TRBD2 (5 bases). V shed 7 bases and J shed 8 bases, with 13 bases lying between them. Germline CDR1 is SGHTA and CDR2 is FQGNSA. CDR3 length equals 12 residues. This chain's CDR3 is CASNRGFGTQYF. The DNA of the CDR3 is TGTGCCAGCAACCGGGGTTTTGGTACGCAGTATTTT.

The V and J genes are TRBV5-1 and TRBJ1-2; D call uncertain. This CDR3 comprises 15 residues. V lost 0 bases, J lost 2 bases, and 11 bases lay in between. The germline gives CDR1 SGHRS, CDR2 YFSETQ. CDR3 in DNA: TGCGCCAGCAGCTTGGAAAGGGTGGGGAACTATGGCTACACCTTC. Translating gives CASSLERVGNYGYTF.

This clone showed up just once. The genes are TRBV5-1 and TRBJ2-3; 11 bases map to TRBD2. The V gene's germline CDR1 is SGHRS and CDR2 YFSETQ. CDR3 length: 16 residues. The ends lost 2 bases at V and 4 bases at J; junction bases unmatched: 6. DNA for the CDR3: TGCGCCAGCAGCTTTCTAGCGGGGGGAGCGGCAGATACGCAGTATTTT. Amino acids: CASSFLAGGAADTQYF.

This chain connects TRBV5-1 to TRBJ2-7; TRBD1 aligns across 10 bases. Germline loops: CDR1 SGHRS, CDR2 YFSETQ. Trimming removed 5 bases from V and 4 bases from J; junction bases left unmatched: 6. This CDR3 is 14 amino acids long. The CDR3 DNA reads TGCGCCAGCAGGCTCGGGGACAGGGGTTACGAGCAGTACTTC. Amino acid sequence: CASRLGDRGYEQYF.

The J gene is TRBJ1-3, the V gene TRBV19; 7 nucleotides align to TRBD1. Germline V gene sequence: CDR1 LNHDA, CDR2 SQIVND (reference sequence). The CDR3 runs to 12 residues. The V segment lost 8 bases and the J segment 6 bases; nucleotides outside the gene matches: 4. This CDR3 is CASSQGENTIYF. In DNA form, the CDR3 reads TGTGCCAGTTCTCAGGGGGAAAACACCATATATTTT.

This clone appeared once. The V and J genes are TRBV7-9 and TRBJ2-7; D gene ambiguous. CDR1 SEHNR and CDR2 FQNEAQ come from the germline V gene (reference sequence). V lost 7 bases and J 6 bases, leaving 13 bases between the germline ends. This CDR3 contains 12 residues. CDR3 sequence (DNA): TGTGCCAGCACCACCCTCGGTACCGAGCAGTACTTC. Translation: CASTTLGTEQYF.

The chain employs TRBV21-1 and TRBJ2-7; the table gives TRBD1 as D, unverified against the DNA. TRBV21-1 is a recognized pseudogene. The CDR3 spans 16 residues. CDR3 bases: TGTGCCAGCAGCAAAGCATTAGGGACAGCCACTTACGAGCAGTACTTC. Its translation: CASSKALGTATYEQYF.

The rearrangement uses TRBV5-1 and TRBJ2-7; D is uncertain. V shed 0 bases and J shed 0 bases, with 10 bases lying between them. The CDR3 contains 15 residues. Germline V CDR1 and CDR2: SGHRS, YFSETQ. The CDR3 loop reads CASSLAGRGSYEQYF. As DNA, the CDR3 is TGCGCCAGCAGCTTGGCTGGGCGAGGCTCCTACGAGCAGTACTTC.

The chain uses TRBV11-2 and TRBJ1-5, with a weak D call TRBD1 (5 bases). V lost 6 bases, J lost 7 bases, and 10 bases lay in between. CDR1 is SGHAT, CDR2 FQNNGV, per germline. This CDR3 region has 12 residues. The CDR3 DNA reads as TGTGCCAGCAGTCAGGGTTTCCAGCCCCAGCATTTT. Translating gives CASSQGFQPQHF. Drawing the rest from reference TRBV11-2 and TRBJ1-5, the complete variable domain is EAGVAQSPRYKIIEKRQSVAFWCNPISGHATLYWYQQILGQGPKLLIQFQNNGVVDDSQLPKDRFSAERLKGVDSTLKIQPAKLEDSAVYLCASSQGFQPQHFGDGTRLSIL.

This rearrangement joins TRBV21-1 to TRBJ2-7; TRBD1 is the table's D call, not checked against the DNA. TRBV21-1 corresponds to a pseudogene. The CDR3 loop spans 14 amino acids. This CDR3 reads CASSKAPTLYEQYF. DNA of the CDR3: TGTGCCAGCAGCAAAGCTCCGACACTCTACGAGCAGTACTTC.

The CDR3 DNA reads TGTGCCAGCAGCTTATGGCCCAGCTACTACACTGAAGCTTTCTTT. Its protein product is CASSLWPSYYTEAFF. The chain employs TRBV7-8 and TRBJ1-1; D unresolved. Germline V CDR1 and CDR2: SGHVS, FQNEAQ. V dropped 2 bases and J dropped 3 bases, with 13 bases sitting between them. CDR3 length: 15 residues.

This clone was recorded once. This chain links TRBV10-3 with TRBJ2-7, with 14 bases lining up with TRBD2. The CDR3 is made up of 16 amino acids. Germline V gives CDR1 ENHRY, CDR2 SYGVKD. V dropped 6 bases and J dropped 6; count of bases not matched to a gene: 10. DNA for the CDR3: TGTGCCATCAGCGACCCGGGACTAGCGGGAGCCGGCGAGCAGTACTTC. Its translation is CAISDPGLAGAGEQYF.

This chain joins TRBV11-1 and TRBJ2-1; D perhaps matches TRBD2 (6 bases). Germline V gene data show CDR1 as SGHAT and CDR2 as FQDESV (reference sequence). Trimming pared 4 bases from V and 3 bases from J, leaving 13 bases between. This CDR3 has 15 residues. CDR3 DNA sequence: TGTGCCAGCAGCTCCCTAGCGAGTTTCTACAATGAGCAGTTCTTC. It is translated as CASSSLASFYNEQFF.

The genes are TRBV6-5 and TRBJ2-2, with D perhaps matching TRBD2 (7 bases). Germline V gene data show CDR1 as MNHEY and CDR2 as SVGAGI. Trimming cost V 2 bases and J 4 bases, with 14 bases left between them. The length of the CDR3 is 16 residues. CDR3 protein: CASSYVGRGGTGELFF. For the CDR3, the DNA is TGTGCCAGCAGTTACGTGGGGAGGGGGGGCACCGGGGAGCTGTTTTTT.

CDR3 region: CASSKTGGTGSSGELFF. The CDR3, as DNA: TGTGCCAGCAGCAAAACCGGGGGGACGGGTAGTTCCGGGGAGCTGTTTTTT. The genes are TRBV5-4 and TRBJ2-2; 7 positions match TRBD2. The trim removed 4 bases at V and 6 bases at J, leaving 15 bases unmatched. The germline V gene encodes CDR1 SGHNT and CDR2 YYREEE (reference sequence). This CDR3 region has 17 residues.

J is TRBJ2-1 and V is TRBV7-9; D call uncertain. Germline V gene lookup returns CDR1 SEHNR and CDR2 FQNEAQ (reference sequence). This CDR3 has 12 residues. The V end was cut by 9 bases, the J end by 8 bases, with 14 bases between. Here the CDR3 DNA reads TGTGCCAGAGAGGAGCAGGACGATGAGCAGTTCTTC. This translates into CAREEQDDEQFF.

The V call is TRBV28, the J call TRBJ2-7; D possibly corresponds to TRBD2 (5 bases). The V end was cut by 7 bases, the J end by 4 bases, with 11 bases between. The CDR3 extends over 12 amino acids. The germline V gene encodes CDR1 MDHEN and CDR2 SYDVKM. In DNA form, the CDR3 reads TGTGCCAGCACGGCTAGCTTGTACGAGCAGTACTTC. Its protein is CASTASLYEQYF.

The V gene is TRBV5-1, the J gene TRBJ2-7, with no clear D. Germline values: CDR1 SGHRS, CDR2 YFSETQ. V lost 2 bases and J lost 1, with 10 bases in between. This CDR3 is 14 amino acids long. The DNA for the CDR3 is TGCGCCAGCAGCTTCACCCAGAAGTCCTACGAGCAGTACTTC. Its translation is CASSFTQKSYEQYF.

V is TRBV7-3 and J is TRBJ2-1, with a weak D call TRBD2 (6 bases). Trimming stripped 2 bases from V and 7 bases from J, with 12 bases between. The CDR3 extends over 14 amino acids. Germline CDR1 reads SGHTA; CDR2 reads FQGTGA. The CDR3 reads CASSLSGEVNEQFF. The CDR3 DNA is TGTGCCAGCAGCTTATCGGGAGAAGTAAATGAGCAGTTCTTC.

V gene TRBV7-9 combines with J gene TRBJ2-1; maybe TRBD2 (6 bases). Trimming cost V 8 bases and J 6 bases, with 14 bases left between them. The CDR3 loop spans 13 amino acids. Germline CDR1 and CDR2: SEHNR and FQNEAQ (reference sequence). The CDR3 DNA follows: TGTGCCAGCGACCTAGCGTGGGGCAATGAGCAGTTCTTC. This codes for CASDLAWGNEQFF.

The chain recombines TRBV6-6 with TRBJ2-1; no reliable D call. The CDR3 is 12 amino acids. Trimming cost V 4 bases and J 7 bases, with 8 bases left between them. The germline gives CDR1 MNHNY, CDR2 SVGAGI (reference sequence). This CDR3 reads CASSSTVNEQFF. DNA for the CDR3: TGTGCCAGCAGTTCTACCGTTAATGAGCAGTTCTTC.

V usage is TRBV5-1 and J usage is TRBJ2-1, with TRBD2 matching 12 bases. The J segment lost 8 bases and the V segment lost 4 bases, leaving 7 bases of the junction unmatched. Per the germline V gene, CDR1 is SGHRS and CDR2 is YFSETQ. The CDR3 loop spans 15 amino acids. In DNA form, the CDR3 reads TGCGCCAGCAGCGAGACTAGCGGGAGAGGTTATGAGCAGTTCTTC. It encodes CASSETSGRGYEQFF.

This clone was observed once. The chain combines TRBV2 with TRBJ1-5; no reliable D call. CDR1 and CDR2 (germline): SNHLY, FYNNEI. This CDR3 is 14 amino acids long. V was pared by 6 bases and J by 0 bases, with 9 bases between. The CDR3, as DNA: TGTGCCAGCAGCAAAGATTATAGCAATCAGCCCCAGCATTTT. Protein sequence: CASSKDYSNQPQHF.

The J gene is TRBJ1-2, the V gene TRBV6-1; D unresolved. The CDR3 is 13 amino acids. V shed 2 bases and J shed 4 bases, with 8 bases lying between them. Germline CDR1 and CDR2: MNHNS and SASEGT. As DNA, the CDR3 is TGTGCCAGCAGTGAACTTGACGGCTATGGCTACACCTTC. It yields the protein CASSELDGYGYTF.

The chain joins TRBV7-2 to TRBJ2-7, with D unresolved. Trimming removed 5 bases from V and 1 base from J, with 9 bases in between. Germline V CDR1 and CDR2: SGHTA, FQGNSA. CDR3 length: 13 amino acids. In DNA, the CDR3 is TGTGCCAGCAGCCGAGGACCGTCCTACGAGCAGTACTTC. Translating gives CASSRGPSYEQYF.

This clone was seen once. V usage is TRBV29-1 and J usage is TRBJ1-6, with D tentatively TRBD1 (5 bases). The germline CDR1 and CDR2 sequences are SQVTM and ANQGSEA. The CDR3 is made up of 14 amino acids. Between the trimmed V and J ends, which lost 6 bases and 4 bases, there was a span of 13 bases. As DNA, the CDR3 is TGCAGCGTGTCCGTGGACAATTATAATTCACCCCTCCACTTT. Its translation: CSVSVDNYNSPLHF.

This clone was found once. The rearrangement uses TRBV28 and TRBJ2-7; possibly TRBD1 or TRBD2 for D (5 bases each). Germline-derived CDR1 and CDR2 are MDHEN and SYDVKM. The germline V and J ends were trimmed by 1 base and 3 bases, with 10 bases remaining between them. The CDR3 length is 14 residues. The CDR3 coding sequence is TGTGCCAGCAGTTTATCGGGACGGAACTACGAGCAGTACTTC. Amino acids: CASSLSGRNYEQYF.

The CDR3 nucleotides are TGCGCCAGCAGCTTCGAGCGGGGCACAGATACGCAGTATTTT. Translated, it gives CASSFERGTDTQYF. J is TRBJ2-3 and V is TRBV5-1; D possibly corresponds to TRBD2 (6 bases). Deletions cut 2 bases from V and 1 base from J, with 8 bases between. The CDR3 has 14 residues. From germline, CDR1 is SGHRS and CDR2 YFSETQ.

This clone came up a few times. The rearrangement joins TRBV28 to TRBJ1-5; D is perhaps TRBD1 (5 bases). Trimming removed 3 bases from V and 8 bases from J, with 11 bases in between. The CDR3 totals 13 residues. Germline CDR1 and CDR2: MDHEN and SYDVKM. Written as DNA, the CDR3 is TGTGCCAGCAGTTTCGAGGGGATGGAGCCCCAGCATTTT. Translation: CASSFEGMEPQHF.